This T cell receptor beta chain was sequenced for a study of T cell changes during pregnancy in multiple sclerosis (dated by TCRdb to between 2019 and 2020). Notes on the research overall: The study examined how the T cell repertoire changed over the course of pregnancy in women with multiple sclerosis.

The CDR3 goes from the cysteine to the phenylalanine over 12 residues. Only the CDR3 region is kept as DNA, spanning 36 bases read in frame from base 1. CDR1 MGHDK and CDR2 SYGVNS were looked up in the germline V gene. Libraries came from the immunoSEQ multiplex PCR assay. In TCRdb, the immuneACCESS table is reduced to in-frame sequences with V and J assigned. These tables do not hold every clone; where another copy was compared, an unresolved V gene accounts for under half, and the others remain unexplained. The sample records 100,000 to 110,000 clones, about nine tenths of which are singletons. In total, the top ten clones hold 1.9% of the sample. A word on this clone: Its specific antigen is unknown. It has no much larger one-base neighbor in the sample; base qualities were not kept.

Recombination linked TRBV25-1 to TRBJ2-7, with a tentative D gene TRBD2 over 6 matching bases. The source was peripheral blood, collected after pregnancy. The clonotype was recovered from a female donor with multiple sclerosis, enrolled in a pregnancy study. The CDR3 amino acid sequence is: CATGEQVYEQYF. The DNA reads TGTGCTACGGGGGAACAGGTCTACGAGCAGTACTTC.